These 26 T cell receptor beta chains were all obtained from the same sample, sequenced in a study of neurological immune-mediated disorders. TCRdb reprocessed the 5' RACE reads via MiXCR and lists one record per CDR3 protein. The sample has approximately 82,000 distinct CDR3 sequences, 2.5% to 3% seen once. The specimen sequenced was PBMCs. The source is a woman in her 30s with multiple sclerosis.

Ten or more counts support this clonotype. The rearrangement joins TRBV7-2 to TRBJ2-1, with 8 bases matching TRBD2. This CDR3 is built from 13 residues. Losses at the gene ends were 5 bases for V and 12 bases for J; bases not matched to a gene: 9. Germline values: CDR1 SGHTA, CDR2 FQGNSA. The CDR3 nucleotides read TGTGCCAGCAGCGTCCCCGGGACTAGAATGCAGTTCTTC. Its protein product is CASSVPGTRMQFF.

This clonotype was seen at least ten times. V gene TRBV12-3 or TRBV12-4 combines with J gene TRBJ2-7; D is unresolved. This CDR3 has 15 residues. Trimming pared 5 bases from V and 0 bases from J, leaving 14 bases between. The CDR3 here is CASSLKKSYSYEQYF. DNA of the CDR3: TGTGCCAGCAGTCTTAAGAAAAGCTACTCCTACGAGCAGTACTTC.

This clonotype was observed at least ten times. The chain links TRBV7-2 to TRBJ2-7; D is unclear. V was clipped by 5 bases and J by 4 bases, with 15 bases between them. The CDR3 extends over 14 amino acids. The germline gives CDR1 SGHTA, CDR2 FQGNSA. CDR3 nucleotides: TGTGCCAGCAGCGTATACCCCCTCACTTACGAGCAGTACTTC. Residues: CASSVYPLTYEQYF.

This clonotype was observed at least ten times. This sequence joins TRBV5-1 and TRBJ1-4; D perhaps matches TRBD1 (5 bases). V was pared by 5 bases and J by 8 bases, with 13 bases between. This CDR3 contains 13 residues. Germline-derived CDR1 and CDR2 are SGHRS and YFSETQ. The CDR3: CASSTGGLEKLFF. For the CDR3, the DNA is TGCGCCAGCAGTACCGGGGGACTAGAAAAACTGTTTTTT.

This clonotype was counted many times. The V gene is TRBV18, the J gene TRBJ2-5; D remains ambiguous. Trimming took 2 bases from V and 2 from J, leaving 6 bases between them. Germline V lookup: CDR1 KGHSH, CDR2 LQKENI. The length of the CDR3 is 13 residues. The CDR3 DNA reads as TGTGCCAGCTCACCAGGCCCACAAGAGACCCAGTACTTC. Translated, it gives CASSPGPQETQYF.

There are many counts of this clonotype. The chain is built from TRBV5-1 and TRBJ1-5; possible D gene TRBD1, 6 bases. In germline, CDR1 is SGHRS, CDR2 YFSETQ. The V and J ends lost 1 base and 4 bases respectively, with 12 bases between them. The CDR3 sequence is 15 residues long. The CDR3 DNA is TGCGCCAGCAGCTTGAGAGGGGGGTCAAATCAGCCCCAGCATTTT. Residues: CASSLRGGSNQPQHF.

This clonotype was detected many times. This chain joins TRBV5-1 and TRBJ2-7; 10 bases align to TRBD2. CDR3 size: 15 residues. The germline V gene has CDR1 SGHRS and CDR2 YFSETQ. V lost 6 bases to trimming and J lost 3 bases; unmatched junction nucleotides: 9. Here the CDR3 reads CASTGAGGIGYEQYF. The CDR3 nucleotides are TGCGCCAGCACCGGAGCGGGAGGGATTGGCTACGAGCAGTACTTC.

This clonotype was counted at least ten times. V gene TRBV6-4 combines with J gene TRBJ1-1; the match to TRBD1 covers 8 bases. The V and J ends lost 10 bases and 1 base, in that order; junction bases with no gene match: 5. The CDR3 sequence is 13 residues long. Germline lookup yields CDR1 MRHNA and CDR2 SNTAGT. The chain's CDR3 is CATHGTGNTEAFF. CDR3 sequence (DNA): TGTGCCACCCACGGGACAGGGAACACTGAAGCTTTCTTT.

CDR3 region: CASSLPRGEQYF. CDR3 nucleotides: TGTGCCAGCAGCTTACCCCGGGGCGAGCAGTACTTC. The V and J genes are TRBV11-2 and TRBJ2-7, with D perhaps matching TRBD2 (5 bases). V gave up 2 bases and J gave up 6 bases, with 8 bases separating them. Germline V gives CDR1 SGHAT, CDR2 FQNNGV. This CDR3 has 12 residues.

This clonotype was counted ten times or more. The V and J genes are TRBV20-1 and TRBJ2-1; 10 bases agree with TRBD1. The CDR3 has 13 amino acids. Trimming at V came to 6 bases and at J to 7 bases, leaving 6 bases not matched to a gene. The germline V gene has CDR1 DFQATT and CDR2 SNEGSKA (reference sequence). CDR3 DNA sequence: TGCAGTGCCACCGGGACAGGGGTTAATGAGCAGTTCTTC. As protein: CSATGTGVNEQFF.

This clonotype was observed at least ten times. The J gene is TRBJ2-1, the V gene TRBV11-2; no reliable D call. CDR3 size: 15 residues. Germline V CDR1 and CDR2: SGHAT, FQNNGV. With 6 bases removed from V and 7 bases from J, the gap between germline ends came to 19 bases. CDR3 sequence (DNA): TGTGCCAGCAGGACCCCCAGAGGAGACGGGAATGAGCAGTTCTTC. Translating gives CASRTPRGDGNEQFF.

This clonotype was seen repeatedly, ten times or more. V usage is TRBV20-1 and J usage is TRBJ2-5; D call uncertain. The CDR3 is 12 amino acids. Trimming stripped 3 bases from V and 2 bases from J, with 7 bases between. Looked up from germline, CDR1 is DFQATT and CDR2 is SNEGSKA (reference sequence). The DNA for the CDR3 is TGCAGTGCTAGTGAAGGTCAAGAGACCCAGTACTTC. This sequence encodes CSASEGQETQYF.

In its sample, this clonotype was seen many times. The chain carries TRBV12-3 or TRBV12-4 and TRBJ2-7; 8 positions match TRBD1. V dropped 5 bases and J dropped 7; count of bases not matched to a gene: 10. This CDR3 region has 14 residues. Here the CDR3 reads CASSPGTGAPEQYF. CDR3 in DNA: TGTGCCAGCAGTCCGGGGACAGGTGCCCCTGAGCAGTACTTC.

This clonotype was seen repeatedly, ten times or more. The CDR3 DNA sequence: TGCGCCAGCAGCCGGACTAGCGGAGCCTCCTCCTACAATGAGCAGTTCTTC. This sequence encodes CASSRTSGASSYNEQFF. The chain joins TRBV5-1 to TRBJ2-1, with 10 bases identical to TRBD2. J lost 0 bases, V lost 4 bases, and 7 bases had no gene match. The CDR3 has 17 amino acids. Germline CDR1 SGHRS, CDR2 YFSETQ.

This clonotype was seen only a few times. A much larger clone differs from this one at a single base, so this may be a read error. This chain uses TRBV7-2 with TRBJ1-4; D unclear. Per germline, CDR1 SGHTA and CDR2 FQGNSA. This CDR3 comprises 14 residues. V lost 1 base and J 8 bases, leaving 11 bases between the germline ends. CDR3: CASSLVSVGEKLFF. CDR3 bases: TGTGCCAGCAGCTTAGTCAGCGTGGGGGAAAAACTGTTTTTT.

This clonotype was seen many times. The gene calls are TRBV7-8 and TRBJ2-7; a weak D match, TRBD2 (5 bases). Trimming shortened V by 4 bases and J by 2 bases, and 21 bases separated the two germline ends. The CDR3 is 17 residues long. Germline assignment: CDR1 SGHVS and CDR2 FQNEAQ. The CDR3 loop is CASSYRGLSPLTYEQYF. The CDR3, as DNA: TGTGCCAGCAGCTACCGGGGTCTCTCACCACTTACCTACGAGCAGTACTTC.

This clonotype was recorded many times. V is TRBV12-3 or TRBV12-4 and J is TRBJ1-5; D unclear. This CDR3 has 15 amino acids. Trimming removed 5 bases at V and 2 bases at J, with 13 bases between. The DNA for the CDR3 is TGTGCCAGCAGTGTGGGAGGAAACGGCAATCAGCCCCAGCATTTT. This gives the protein CASSVGGNGNQPQHF.

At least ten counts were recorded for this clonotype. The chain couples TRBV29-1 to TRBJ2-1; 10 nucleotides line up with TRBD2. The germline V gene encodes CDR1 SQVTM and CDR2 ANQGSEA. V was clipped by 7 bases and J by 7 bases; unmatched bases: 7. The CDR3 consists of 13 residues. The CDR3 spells CSEAGTSDNEQFF. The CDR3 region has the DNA TGCAGCGAAGCCGGGACTAGCGATAATGAGCAGTTCTTC.

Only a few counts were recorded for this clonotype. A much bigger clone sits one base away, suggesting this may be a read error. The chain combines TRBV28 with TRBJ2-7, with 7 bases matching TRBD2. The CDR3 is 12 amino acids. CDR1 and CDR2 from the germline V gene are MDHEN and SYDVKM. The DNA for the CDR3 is TGTGCCAGCAGTGTGCCTAGCGGCGAGAAGTACTTC. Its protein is CASSVPSGEKYF.

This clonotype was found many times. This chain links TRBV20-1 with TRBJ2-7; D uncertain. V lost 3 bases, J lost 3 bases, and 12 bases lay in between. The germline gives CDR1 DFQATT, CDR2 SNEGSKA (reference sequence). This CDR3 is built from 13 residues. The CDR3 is CSASGRFGYEQYF. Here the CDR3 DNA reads TGCAGTGCTAGCGGCAGGTTCGGCTACGAGCAGTACTTC.

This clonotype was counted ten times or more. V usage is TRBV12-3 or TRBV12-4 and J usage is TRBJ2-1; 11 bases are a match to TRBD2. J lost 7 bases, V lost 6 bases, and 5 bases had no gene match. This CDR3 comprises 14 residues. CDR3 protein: CASRTGLAANEQFF. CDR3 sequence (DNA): TGTGCCAGCAGGACGGGACTAGCGGCAAATGAGCAGTTCTTC.

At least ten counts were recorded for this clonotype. This CDR3 reads CSARAPSSTDTQYF. CDR3 nucleotide sequence: TGCAGTGCTAGAGCCCCGTCCTCCACAGATACGCAGTATTTT. This chain links TRBV20-1 with TRBJ2-3; D not certain. Per the germline V gene, CDR1 is DFQATT and CDR2 is SNEGSKA (reference sequence). The CDR3 loop spans 14 amino acids. Trimming removed 1 base at V and 2 bases at J, with 10 bases between.

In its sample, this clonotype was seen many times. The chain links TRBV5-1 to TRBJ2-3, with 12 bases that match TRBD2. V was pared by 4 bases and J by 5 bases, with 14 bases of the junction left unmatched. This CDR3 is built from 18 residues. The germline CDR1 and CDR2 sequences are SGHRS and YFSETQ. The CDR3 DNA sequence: TGCGCCAGCAGCAGCCCGACTAGCGGGGGAACACCAGTAGATACGCAGTATTTT. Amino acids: CASSSPTSGGTPVDTQYF.

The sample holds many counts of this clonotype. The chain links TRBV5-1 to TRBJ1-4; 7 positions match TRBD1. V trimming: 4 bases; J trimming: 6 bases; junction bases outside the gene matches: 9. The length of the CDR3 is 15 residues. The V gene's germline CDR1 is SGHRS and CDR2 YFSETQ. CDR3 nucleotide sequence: TGCGCCAGCAGCGTATCAGGGGGTAAGGATGAAAAACTGTTTTTT. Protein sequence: CASSVSGGKDEKLFF.

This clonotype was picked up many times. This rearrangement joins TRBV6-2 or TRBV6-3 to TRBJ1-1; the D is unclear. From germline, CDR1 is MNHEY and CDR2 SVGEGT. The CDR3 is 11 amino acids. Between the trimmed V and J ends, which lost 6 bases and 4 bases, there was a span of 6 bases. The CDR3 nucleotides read TGTGCCAGCAGATTAGCCACTGAAGCTTTCTTT. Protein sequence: CASRLATEAFF.

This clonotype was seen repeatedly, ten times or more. CDR3 DNA sequence: TGTGCCAGCAGTTACCCTCCGGATCAGTACTTC. It yields the protein CASSYPPDQYF. The genes are TRBV6-6 and TRBJ2-7; D is ambiguous. The CDR3 is 11 amino acids. Germline V gene data show CDR1 as MNHNY and CDR2 as SVGAGI (reference sequence). With 2 bases removed from V and 10 bases from J, the gap between germline ends came to 9 bases.